The present TCR beta chain was sequenced within a study of cytomegalovirus exposure and HLA in healthy donors (dated by TCRdb to 2017 to 2019). Broadly, across the study: An earlier analysis of some 500 of the donors reported roughly 300 Gb of sequence data and around 110 million unique TCR beta sequences from some 180 million T cells. Roughly 300 gigabases of sequencing data and 80 million or so unique TCR sequences were included in an early release covering about 700 HLA-typed donors. Of the roughly 390 genotyped donors, 80% to 90% were placed in the genetic ancestry cluster associated with self-reported Caucasian donors. The study was designed to test whether signatures of past pathogen exposure could be identified by cataloging public T cell receptors. The study used immunosequencing to profile the T cell repertoires of approximately 650 subjects and linked those repertoires to cytomegalovirus serostatus. Along with the roughly 670-subject first cohort, a separate validation cohort of roughly 110 different subjects was used. The study combined high-throughput TCR immunosequencing, statistical association of individual TCRs with disease status, and machine learning to predict cytomegalovirus infection status. In a later analysis, previously published TCR beta repertoires from 670 or so donors were re-analyzed and high-resolution HLA genotyping was added so that TCR occurrence patterns could be studied. In the later analysis, no new phenotypic data were used to find candidate immune exposures; instead, reliance was placed on TCR beta sequences and their occurrence across donors. To decide whether each TCR beta V gene segment behaved as functional or pseudogenic, an earlier analysis of some 580 of the donors relied on high-throughput TCR beta sequencing. Donor age, sex, ethnicity and CMV serostatus were compiled alongside the repertoire data. Genome-wide SNP genotypes for about 55% of the roughly 670 donors were used in a later genetic analysis, which treated that subset as a discovery cohort. Every repertoire in the discovery cohort had been generated on one and the same sequencing platform. HLA typing covered class I and class II loci at four-digit resolution. The number of donors typed differed by locus, with about 620-630 for A, B, C, DRB1 and DQB1, around 500 for DQA1, 606 for DPA1, and 472 for DPB1. Five DR-DQ haplotypes were treated as single units for association and clustering because of strong linkage in the cohort. On average, roughly 200,000 unique TCR beta nucleotide sequences were sequenced per donor among about 400 genotyped donors of the cohort, with 15% to 20% of those sequences being non-productive.

The method was the immunoSEQ multiplex PCR assay. For the multiplex PCR, a mixture combining 60 forward primers for TCR Vbeta segments and 13 reverse primers for TCR Jbeta segments was used. The CDR3 region of rearranged TCR beta genes was amplified from genomic DNA by a multiplex PCR assay. Amplified TCR beta libraries were sequenced as 87-base-pair reads on the Illumina HiSeq System. From the authors' description of their analysis: A later analysis tallied around 80 million unique TCR beta chains across the 610 or so repertoires, and about 10 million of those chains were shared by two or more donors. Raw reads were error-corrected and collapsed into unique sequences with a nearest-neighbor algorithm that merged closely related sequences to remove PCR and sequencing errors. CDR3 sequences were aligned to IMGT reference sequences to assign V, D and J gene segments. Each retained sequence needed at least a six-nucleotide match to both a V gene segment and a J gene segment. Rearrangements were classified as productive when the CDR3 lacked stop codons and remained in frame with V and J, and all other rearrangements were classified as non-productive. CDR3 was defined by IMGT convention, running from the second conserved V-encoded cysteine to the conserved J-encoded phenylalanine. The earlier analysis of about 590 of the donors excluded sequences that lacked an unambiguous match to a single V gene segment. An earlier analysis of fewer than 650 of the donors classified V segments as functional when productive rearrangements were above 56.7% and as segregating when the standard deviation between donors was above 5%. A statistical classification framework was built to diagnose cytomegalovirus status from the catalog of TCR beta chain sequences. In a later analysis, V and J genes were assigned by comparing TCR nucleotide sequences against IMGT/GENE-DB human TR gene sequences. Using the TCRdist pipeline, a later analysis assigned CDR3 sequences along with most-parsimonious VDJ recombination scenarios. A later analysis defined each TCR beta chain by its CDR3 amino acid sequence plus V-gene family, and excluded reads lacking a unique V-gene family. A later analysis removed 550 to 700 highly shared, low-generation-probability nucleotide sequences to deal with suspected cross-contamination and a sequencing artifact. In a later analysis, a clonal expansion index was calculated for each public chain from normalized within-repertoire ranks of inferred template counts. A later analysis computed generation probabilities with a VDJ recombination model fitted to out-of-frame rearrangements, and checked the results against IGoR. Hypergeometric tests were used in a later analysis to score TCR-TCR, TCR-HLA and TCR-CMV co-occurrence, with a repertoire-size bias correction applied to the TCR pairs. A later analysis estimated false discovery rates by permuting HLA or CMV assignments 20 times. A later analysis grouped co-occurring TCRs with DBSCAN, adding TCRdist sequence similarity when clustering within HLA-allele-positive subsets. For co-occurrence clustering, repertoires with fewer than 30,000 or more than 120,000 public chains were excluded, along with a handful of repertoires with anomalous nucleotide sharing. What TCRdb holds here is the immuneACCESS table cut down to in-frame rearrangements. Part of the clones is not present; checked against another copy, under half of the missing clones reflect an unresolved V gene, and the others are unexplained. The V and J calls and clone size were taken over from that table, and D and trimming were inferred from the DNA. The sample table records around 110,000 clones; 81% of these occur just once. The ten biggest clones cover 3.9% of the sample.

With regard to this clone: Its antigen remains unidentified. No qualities accompany the bases; no much larger clone lies one base away.

Findings and caveats that apply to the study as a whole: A cluster of highly shared sequence variants was judged likely to represent a technical artifact of the sequencing pipeline. Some IMGT-functional V segments, including TRBV6-2 and TRBV6-3, could not be distinguished by the 87-base-pair reads and were therefore excluded. Correlated functional status among segregating V segments might reflect linkage disequilibrium, but an unknown experimental factor could not be ruled out. The earlier analysis of approximately 590 of the donors excluded roughly 17 rarely observed V segments, including chromosome 9 orphons, because counts were too low. Because HLA typing was unavailable for some donors at each locus, only the typed subset was used in association tests. In vitro tests confirmed that a few of the cytomegalovirus-associated TCR beta chains recognize cytomegalovirus antigens. Roughly uniform sequencing depth across donors was assumed in presence/absence analyses, although this assumption may not hold. When HLA alleles, especially DR and DQ, strongly co-occurred, attributing TCR associations to individual alleles was difficult. The authors suggested that the approach could potentially be extended to other disease states and immunological phenotypes. This cohort had only TCR beta chains sequenced, and the lack of alpha or paired-chain data limited which features could be detected. An association between a missense DCLRE1C variant and V-gene and J-gene trimming of TCR beta chains was found in a later genetic analysis and replicated in an independent cohort. A later analysis associated 15,000 or so TCR beta sequences with specific HLA alleles at a false discovery rate of 0.05. A later genetic analysis reported fewer N-insertions in productive TCRs among donors in an Asian-associated ancestry cluster than the roughly 650-donor mean. An earlier analysis of approximately 530 of the donors showed that most TCR beta V segments appeared in productive rearrangements either about 87% or about 30% of the time, which broadly matched IMGT annotations. A later analysis reported that several top co-occurrence clusters appeared linked to parvovirus B19, influenza, CMV and Epstein-Barr virus. The classifier was reported to diagnose cytomegalovirus status with high specificity and sensitivity in both the original and validation cohorts. A further reported finding was that TCR beta sequences accurately predicted the HLA-A and HLA-B alleles for most subjects in the first cohort. In a later analysis, the rate of TCR association differed among HLA loci, with DRB1 alleles having the most associated TCRs and HLA-C alleles having the fewest. A later analysis found that most CMV-associated TCR beta chains appeared HLA-restricted, with HLA associations seemingly driven largely by CMV exposure. Across donors, most TCR sequences were observed very rarely, whereas some public TCRs were present in many individuals. For the cohort, immune exposure information was limited to CMV serostatus. The study listed 150 to 200 TCR beta chains as associated with cytomegalovirus. In a later analysis, HLA-associated TCR beta chains showed more clonal expansion and lower generation probabilities than non-associated chains that were equally common.

The cohort was made up of approximately 670 healthy bone marrow donors. All cohort members were sampled while nominally healthy, although unrecorded immune exposures were likely present. The donor tested CMV seronegative, placing the donor among the roughly 350 seronegative members of the cohort. Every donor gave a peripheral blood sample, and the peripheral blood mononuclear cells from that sample were used for TCR beta sequencing. The Qiagen DNeasy Blood Extraction Kit was used to extract genomic DNA from the blood cell samples. CDR1 SEHNR and CDR2 FQNEAQ are derived from the germline V gene (reference sequence). Taken from cysteine to phenylalanine, the CDR3 has 13 residues. Only the CDR3 DNA stays, 39 bases, in frame from base 1. V is shortened by 5 bases, J by 0 bases, and the region joining them spans 8 bases.

The rearranged segments are TRBV7-9 and TRBJ2-7, and perhaps TRBD1 as D gene, on 6 matching bases. The sequencing sample was made of PBMCs. The receptor was derived from a woman younger than 45 in good health and CMV-seronegative. CDR3 reads: CASSGQNSYEQYF. In nucleotides, the sequence is TGTGCCAGCAGCGGACAGAACTCCTACGAGCAGTACTTC.